The 2 T cell receptor beta chains listed next were all sequenced from one sample in a study of blood T cell repertoires in COVID-19. Sequenced by immunoSEQ multiplex PCR; TCRdb stores in-frame clones only, minus some. The sample yields some 150,000 clones, 84% seen once. Sequenced sample: peripheral blood. Every receptor here comes from an older man with acute or convalescent COVID-19.

Only one count was recorded for this clone. CDR3 bases: TGCGCCAGCAGTGACGGGGGTCGGAGTGAAAAACTGTTTTTT. This encodes CASSDGGRSEKLFF. The J gene is TRBJ1-4, the V gene TRBV5-1, with D perhaps TRBD1 (5 bases). The CDR3 extends over 14 amino acids. Trimming shortened V by 5 bases and J by 7 bases, and 15 bases separated the two germline ends. Germline V lookup: CDR1 SGHRS, CDR2 YFSETQ.

The chain couples TRBV6-1 to TRBJ1-2; possible D gene TRBD1, 6 bases. Trimming pared 8 bases from V and 8 bases from J, leaving 18 bases between. This CDR3 is built from 13 residues. Germline assignment: CDR1 MNHNS and CDR2 SASEGT. The CDR3 reads CASVTGSLWGYTF. CDR3 nucleotide sequence: TGTGCCAGCGTTACAGGGAGTCTATGGGGCTACACCTTC.